This T cell receptor beta chain is from a study of T cell repertoires in cytomegalovirus infection. In its sample, this clonotype was seen many times. The antigen remains undetermined. TCRdb itself ran the reads through MiXCR, one entry per CDR3 protein. The sample yields around 130,000 distinct CDR3 sequences, about 10% seen once. Overall study results and limits: Of the TCR beta families, the public ones yielded a cumulative frequency that identified carriers of CMV plus the relevant HLA.

The length of the CDR3 is 16 residues. Trimming cost V 1 base and J 5 bases; bases outside gene matches: 7. The germline gives CDR1 LGHDT, CDR2 YNNKEL (reference sequence). The origin of this receptor is a human donor in good health (CMV status not recorded). Some clones in this sample may be carry-over from other donors' samples. What was sequenced was PBMCs. The chain uses TRBV3-1 and TRBJ2-1; 8 nucleotides match TRBD1. CDR3 sequence: CASSQALTGEDNEQFF. Written as DNA, the CDR3 is TGTGCCAGCAGCCAAGCTCTGACAGGGGAAGACAATGAGCAGTTCTTC.